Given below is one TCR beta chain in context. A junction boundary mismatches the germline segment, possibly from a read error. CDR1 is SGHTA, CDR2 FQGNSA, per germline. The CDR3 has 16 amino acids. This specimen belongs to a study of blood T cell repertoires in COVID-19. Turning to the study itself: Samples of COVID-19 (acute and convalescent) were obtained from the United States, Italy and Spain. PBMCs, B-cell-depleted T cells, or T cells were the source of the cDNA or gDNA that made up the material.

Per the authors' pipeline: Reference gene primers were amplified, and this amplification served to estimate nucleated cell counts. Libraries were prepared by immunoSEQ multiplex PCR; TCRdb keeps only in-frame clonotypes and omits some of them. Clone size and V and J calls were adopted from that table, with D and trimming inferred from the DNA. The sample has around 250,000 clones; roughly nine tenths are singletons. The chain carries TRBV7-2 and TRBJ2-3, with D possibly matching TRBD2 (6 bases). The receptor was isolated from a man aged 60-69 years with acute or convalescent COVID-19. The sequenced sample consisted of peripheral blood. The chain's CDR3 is CASSLASGLMGDTQYF. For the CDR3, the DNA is TGTGCCAGCAGCCTAGCCAGCGGGCTCATGGGCGATACGCAGTATTTT.